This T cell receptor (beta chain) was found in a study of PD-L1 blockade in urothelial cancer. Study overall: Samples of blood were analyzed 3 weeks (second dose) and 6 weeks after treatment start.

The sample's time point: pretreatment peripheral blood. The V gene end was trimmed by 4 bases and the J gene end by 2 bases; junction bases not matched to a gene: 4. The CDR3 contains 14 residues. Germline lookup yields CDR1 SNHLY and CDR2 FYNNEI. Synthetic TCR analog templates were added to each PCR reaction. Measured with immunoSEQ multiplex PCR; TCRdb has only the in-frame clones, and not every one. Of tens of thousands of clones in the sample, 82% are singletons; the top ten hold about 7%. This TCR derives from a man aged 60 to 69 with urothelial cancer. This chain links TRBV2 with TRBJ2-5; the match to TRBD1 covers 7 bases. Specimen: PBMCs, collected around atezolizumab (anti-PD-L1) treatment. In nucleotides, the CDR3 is TGTGCCAGCAGTGTCTACAGGGGACAAGAGACCCAGTACTTC. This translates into CASSVYRGQETQYF.